Listed here are 15 T cell receptor beta chains from one sample, sequenced in a study of OX40 agonist ivuxolimab in advanced cancers. The library came from the immunoSEQ multiplex PCR assay. TCRdb limited this immuneACCESS table to in-frame rearrangements with V and J called. A share of clones is missing; checked studies link under half to unresolved V genes, and the rest is unexplained. Counted in this sample were 90,000 to 100,000 clones; approximately 95% of them appeared once. Of the sample, around 2.2% falls within the top ten clones. The material sequenced was CD4+ or CD8+ T cells sorted from blood, taken in a trial of the OX40 agonist ivuxolimab. Source of these receptors: an adult with an advanced solid tumor such as melanoma, head and neck, liver or kidney cancer.

The J gene is TRBJ2-7, the V gene TRBV27; 9 positions agree with TRBD1. CDR1 is MNHEY, CDR2 SMNVEV, per germline (reference sequence). This CDR3 is built from 15 residues. The J segment lost 4 bases and the V segment lost 4 bases, leaving 8 bases of the junction unmatched. CDR3 residues: CASSYSGTGYYEQYF. The CDR3 region has the DNA TGTGCCAGCAGTTACTCCGGGACAGGGTATTACGAGCAGTACTTC.

The DNA of the CDR3 is TGTGCCAGTACCCCGTGGGGGGCTTCCAATCAGCCCCAGCATTTT. The encoded protein is CASTPWGASNQPQHF. The chain uses TRBV19 and TRBJ1-5, with TRBD1 as a possible D gene (6 bases). The CDR3 runs to 15 residues. Trimming shortened V by 7 bases and J by 3 bases, and 16 bases separated the two germline ends. Germline CDR1 LNHDA, CDR2 SQIVND (reference sequence).

CDR3 loop: CASSPQEAAGNTIYF. In DNA form, the CDR3 reads TGTGCCAGCAGCCCGCAGGAGGCGGCTGGAAACACCATATATTTT. The J gene is TRBJ1-3, the V gene TRBV28; no firm D call. Deletions cut 6 bases from V and 2 bases from J, with 14 bases between. The CDR3 loop spans 15 amino acids. CDR1 MDHEN and CDR2 SYDVKM come from the germline V gene.

This clone was seen only once. The chain joins TRBV28 to TRBJ1-2, with D uncertain. The CDR3 sequence is 15 residues long. Trimming cost V 8 bases and J 5 bases, with 21 bases left between them. Germline V lookup: CDR1 MDHEN, CDR2 SYDVKM. CDR3 in amino acids: CASYTPVQPRYGYTF. CDR3 bases: TGTGCCAGCTATACCCCCGTGCAGCCGCGTTATGGCTACACCTTC.

The rearrangement joins TRBV19 to TRBJ1-1; D call uncertain. The CDR3 sequence is 13 residues long. The V end was cut by 7 bases, the J end by 5 bases, with 14 bases between. From germline, CDR1 is LNHDA and CDR2 SQIVND (reference sequence). CDR3 bases: TGTGCCAGTACCCATTCCGGGGAAACTGAAGCTTTCTTT. Its translation: CASTHSGETEAFF.

This clone was seen only once. At the DNA level, this CDR3 is encoded by other sequences in the same sample as well. The chain has TRBV28 and TRBJ1-3; possible D gene TRBD1, 6 bases. Trimming shortened V by 3 bases and J by 3 bases, and 9 bases separated the two germline ends. This CDR3 is built from 14 residues. Germline V gene sequence: CDR1 MDHEN, CDR2 SYDVKM. Here the CDR3 reads CASSFRGSGNTIYF. CDR3 bases: TGTGCCAGCAGTTTCAGGGGTAGTGGAAACACCATATATTTT.

This chain connects TRBV27 to TRBJ1-1; D call uncertain. The germline V gene encodes CDR1 MNHEY and CDR2 SMNVEV (reference sequence). V was clipped by 5 bases and J by 4 bases, with 8 bases between them. CDR3 length: 12 residues. CDR3: CASSRPGTEAFF. CDR3 DNA sequence: TGTGCCAGCAGTCGCCCGGGCACTGAAGCTTTCTTT.

The chain links TRBV12-5 to TRBJ2-1, with D uncertain. Germline loops: CDR1 LGHNT, CDR2 FRNRAP. V shed 2 bases and J shed 4 bases, with 12 bases lying between them. CDR3 length: 15 amino acids. CDR3 sequence: CASGLNPETYNEQFF. CDR3 in DNA: TGTGCTAGTGGTTTGAATCCGGAAACATACAATGAGCAGTTCTTC.

This chain uses TRBV14 with TRBJ2-5; D is undetermined. The V and J ends lost 0 bases and 5 bases respectively, with 10 bases between them. The CDR3 totals 14 residues. CDR1 and CDR2 (germline): SGHDN, FVKESK. The CDR3 is CASSQDWARETQYF. The CDR3 DNA reads TGTGCCAGCAGCCAAGATTGGGCCCGGGAGACCCAGTACTTC.

This clone has a single count. The chain combines TRBV28 with TRBJ2-2; 7 bases are a match to TRBD1. Germline V gene lookup returns CDR1 MDHEN and CDR2 SYDVKM. The V segment lost 3 bases and the J segment 3 bases; nucleotides outside the gene matches: 4. The CDR3 extends over 15 amino acids. As DNA, the CDR3 is TGTGCCAGCAGTTTGAGCCAGGGGGACACCGGGGAGCTGTTTTTT. Its protein product is CASSLSQGDTGELFF.

The chain employs TRBV7-2 and TRBJ2-7, with TRBD2 matching over 12 bases. The CDR3 is 15 residues long. Trimming removed 3 bases from V and 5 bases from J; junction bases left unmatched: 5. The germline V gene has CDR1 SGHTA and CDR2 FQGNSA. The CDR3: CASSFGLAGTNEQYF. The CDR3 DNA is TGTGCCAGCAGCTTCGGACTAGCGGGAACAAACGAGCAGTACTTC.

The chain is built from TRBV9 and TRBJ2-2; D is unresolved. The CDR3 loop spans 16 amino acids. Germline CDR1 SGDLS, CDR2 YYNGEE. Trimming cost V 3 bases and J 4 bases, with 16 bases left between them. CDR3: CASSAPVRGGTGELFF. In DNA form, the CDR3 reads TGTGCCAGCAGCGCCCCGGTGAGAGGTGGCACCGGGGAGCTGTTTTTT.

The chain recombines TRBV4-1 with TRBJ1-1; 8 nucleotides agree with TRBD1. V dropped 4 bases and J dropped 7; count of bases not matched to a gene: 5. CDR1 MGHRA and CDR2 YSYEKL come from the germline V gene. This CDR3 has 13 residues. Here the CDR3 reads CASSLTGELEAFF. The DNA of the CDR3 is TGCGCCAGCAGCCTGACAGGGGAACTTGAAGCTTTCTTT.

The chain has TRBV7-6 and TRBJ2-3; D is unclear. Germline CDR1 is SGHVS and CDR2 is FNYEAQ. This CDR3 contains 13 residues. V was trimmed by 1 base and J by 2 bases, leaving 4 bases between them. CDR3: CASSLVNTDTQYF. For the CDR3, the DNA is TGTGCCAGCAGCTTAGTCAACACAGATACGCAGTATTTT.

J is TRBJ2-1 and V is TRBV9, with 9 bases matching TRBD2. The CDR3 contains 14 residues. Unmatched junction bases numbered 6, after V lost 3 bases and J lost 8 bases. In germline, CDR1 is SGDLS, CDR2 YYNGEE. The CDR3 coding sequence is TGTGCCAGCAGCGAGGCGGGAGGGGTCGATGAGCAGTTCTTC. It yields the protein CASSEAGGVDEQFF. Full variable domain (missing parts from reference TRBV9 and TRBJ2-1): DSGVTQTPKHLITATGQRVTLRCSPRSGDLSVYWYQQSLDQGLQFLIQYYNGEERAKGNILERFSAQQFPDLHSELNLSSLELGDSALYFCASSEAGGVDEQFFGPGTRLTVL.